This T cell receptor (beta chain) was retrieved from a study of STAT3 mutations in large granular lymphocyte leukemia. Study-level points and caveats: After therapy, 6 of 18 patients switched clonotypes, all new clones STAT3 wild type. Every T-cell large granular lymphocyte leukemia patient had at least one immunodominant TCR beta clonotype.

Here immunoSEQ multiplex PCR was the method, and the copy in TCRdb shows in-frame clones only, minus some. The repertoire has roughly 38,000 clones, more than 70% of them found once; the top ten carry 0.35% to 0.55%. The length of the CDR3 is 15 residues. J lost 2 bases, V lost 2 bases, and 5 bases had no gene match. The germline CDR1 and CDR2 sequences are MDHEN and SYDVKM. A word on this clone: The antigen is not known.

The chain combines TRBV28 with TRBJ2-5; 7 bases agree with TRBD2. This receptor was obtained from a human donor with T large granular lymphocyte leukemia. Some clones in this sample may be carry-over from other donors' samples. The sequenced sample was PBMCs. The CDR3 DNA is TGTGCCAGCAGTTTAACTAGCGTGCTACAAGAGACCCAGTACTTC. Translating gives CASSLTSVLQETQYF.